This record covers a single TCR beta chain. What it binds is not known. The entry originates in a study of CD8+CD57+ T cells in acquired aplastic anemia. On the study more broadly: Sorted CD4+ plus CD8+ cells gave DNA averaging 3.2 ug.

Study-wide findings and caveats: Patients and controls had in common 25 to 30 CD8+ CDR3 sequences.

V lost 4 bases and J lost 2; bases outside the gene matches: 7. This CDR3 comprises 14 residues. CDR1 DFQATT and CDR2 SNEGSKA come from the germline V gene (reference sequence). Genomic DNA was employed as the template in profiling TCR beta VDJ and CDR3. TCRdb itself ran the reads through MiXCR, one entry per CDR3 protein. The data contain approximately 300,000 distinct CDR3 sequences, approximately 57% of them singletons. Only patients with CD8+CD57+ cell expansion on flow cytometry were chosen for sequencing. Everyone among the patients had severe acquired aplastic anemia. This receptor was taken from a human donor with aplastic anemia. The chain uses TRBV20-1 and TRBJ1-1; 7 nucleotides match TRBD1. Sequenced sample: sorted CD4+, CD8+, or CD8+CD57+ T cells (not recorded which) from PBMCs. The CDR3 reads CSATPTGRNTEAFF. In nucleotides, the CDR3 is TGCAGTGCTACTCCGACAGGGCGCAACACTGAAGCTTTCTTT.